This is a list of T cell receptor beta chains from one sample in a study of CD8+ T cells in alopecia areata. TCRdb's copy holds only in-frame clones and misses some; the assay was immunoSEQ multiplex PCR. The sample lists about 150,000 clones; just over 65% were seen once. The specimen comprised CD4+ T cells sorted from blood, sampled at week 4, from a patient treated with tofacitinib. The receptor set was obtained from a human donor with alopecia areata. The CDR3 runs from the conserved cysteine through the conserved F or W. Fields, in order: D gene, V gene, J gene, clone size, CDR3 protein, CDR3 DNA. A D gene is named only where the DNA matches it firmly. Clone size appears in some rows only: once, few, many, or a class for an expanded clone.

d_gene: TRBD1
v_gene: TRBV14
j_gene: TRBJ2-2
abundance: few
CDR3aa: CASSLRDSYTGELFF
CDR3nt: TGTGCCAGCAGCTTACGGGACAGTTACACCGGGGAGCTGTTTTTT

d_gene: .
v_gene: TRBV5-1
j_gene: TRBJ2-2
abundance: .
CDR3aa: CASSSLGANTGELFF
CDR3nt: TGCGCCAGCAGCAGCCTGGGGGCGAACACCGGGGAGCTGTTTTTT

d_gene: TRBD2
v_gene: TRBV4-3
j_gene: TRBJ2-1
abundance: .
CDR3aa: CASSQASSGSGGALEQFF
CDR3nt: TGCGCCAGCAGCCAAGCCTCCTCTGGTAGCGGGGGGGCACTAGAGCAGTTCTTC

d_gene: .
v_gene: TRBV5-4
j_gene: TRBJ2-6
abundance: .
CDR3aa: CASSQVSSGANVLTF
CDR3nt: TGTGCCAGCAGCCAAGTCAGCTCTGGGGCCAACGTCCTGACTTTC

d_gene: .
v_gene: TRBV27
j_gene: TRBJ1-6
abundance: .
CDR3aa: CASSPPGGPLHF
CDR3nt: TGTGCCAGCAGTCCCCCTGGCGGACCCCTCCACTTT

d_gene: .
v_gene: TRBV15
j_gene: TRBJ2-4
abundance: .
CDR3aa: CATTGVAKNIQYF
CDR3nt: TGTGCCACCACGGGGGTAGCCAAAAACATTCAGTACTTC

d_gene: .
v_gene: TRBV29-1
j_gene: TRBJ2-5
abundance: .
CDR3aa: CSVEEQSFQETQYF
CDR3nt: TGCAGCGTTGAAGAACAATCTTTCCAAGAGACCCAGTACTTC

d_gene: .
v_gene: TRBV7-8
j_gene: TRBJ2-7
abundance: .
CDR3aa: CASSVGAYEQYF
CDR3nt: TGTGCCAGCAGCGTCGGGGCCTACGAGCAGTACTTC

d_gene: TRBD1
v_gene: TRBV29-1
j_gene: TRBJ1-1
abundance: .
CDR3aa: CSVEYRGAQRAFF
CDR3nt: TGCAGCGTAGAGTACAGGGGGGCTCAGCGAGCTTTCTTT

d_gene: .
v_gene: TRBV29-1
j_gene: TRBJ2-3
abundance: few
CDR3aa: CSAGGTDTQYF
CDR3nt: TGCAGCGCTGGGGGCACAGATACGCAGTATTTT

d_gene: TRBD1
v_gene: TRBV7-9
j_gene: TRBJ1-6
abundance: few
CDR3aa: CASSDRGTGLNSPLHF
CDR3nt: TGTGCCAGCAGCGACCGCGGGACAGGGCTTAATTCACCCCTCCACTTT

d_gene: .
v_gene: TRBV6-5
j_gene: TRBJ1-2
abundance: .
CDR3aa: CASSYSAGDGYGYTF
CDR3nt: TGTGCCAGCAGTTACTCGGCGGGAGACGGGTATGGCTACACCTTC

d_gene: TRBD2
v_gene: TRBV2
j_gene: TRBJ2-1
abundance: few
CDR3aa: CASKASGNNEQFF
CDR3nt: TGTGCCAGCAAGGCTAGCGGAAACAATGAGCAGTTCTTC

d_gene: .
v_gene: TRBV29-1
j_gene: TRBJ2-1
abundance: few
CDR3aa: CSVPPRLGYEQFF
CDR3nt: TGCAGCGTACCACCCCGACTAGGGTATGAGCAGTTCTTC

d_gene: .
v_gene: TRBV30
j_gene: TRBJ2-5
abundance: .
CDR3aa: CAWGDRMETQYF
CDR3nt: TGTGCCTGGGGCGACAGGATGGAGACCCAGTACTTC

d_gene: .
v_gene: TRBV4-3
j_gene: TRBJ2-7
abundance: .
CDR3aa: CASSQVGSTGIPYEQYF
CDR3nt: TGCGCCAGCAGCCAAGTCGGTAGCACAGGGATCCCATACGAGCAGTACTTC

d_gene: .
v_gene: TRBV29-1
j_gene: TRBJ1-4
abundance: .
CDR3aa: CSVTWGEKLFF
CDR3nt: TGCAGCGTTACCTGGGGTGAAAAACTGTTTTTT

d_gene: .
v_gene: TRBV29-1
j_gene: TRBJ2-2
abundance: few
CDR3aa: CSVTWDLRGELFF
CDR3nt: TGCAGCGTAACGTGGGACCTCAGGGGGGAGCTGTTTTTT

d_gene: .
v_gene: TRBV29-1
j_gene: TRBJ2-4
abundance: .
CDR3aa: CSVEVRNIQYF
CDR3nt: TGCAGCGTGGAGGTCCGAAACATTCAGTACTTC

d_gene: .
v_gene: TRBV7-2
j_gene: TRBJ2-1
abundance: .
CDR3aa: CASSRTTVSHNEQFF
CDR3nt: TGTGCCAGCAGCCGCACCACGGTCAGCCACAATGAGCAGTTCTTC

d_gene: .
v_gene: TRBV29-1
j_gene: TRBJ1-5
abundance: .
CDR3aa: CSVGGLEGQPQHF
CDR3nt: TGCAGCGTTGGGGGCTTGGAAGGTCAGCCCCAGCATTTT

d_gene: TRBD1
v_gene: TRBV7-9
j_gene: TRBJ1-1
abundance: .
CDR3aa: CASSLEQGALTEAFF
CDR3nt: TGTGCCAGCAGCTTAGAGCAGGGGGCTTTGACTGAAGCTTTCTTT

d_gene: .
v_gene: TRBV7-2
j_gene: TRBJ2-2
abundance: few
CDR3aa: CASLGSGELFF
CDR3nt: TGTGCCTCCCTAGGGAGCGGGGAGCTGTTTTTT

d_gene: TRBD1
v_gene: TRBV2
j_gene: TRBJ1-6
abundance: .
CDR3aa: CASSEALGQGNSPLHF
CDR3nt: TGTGCCAGCAGTGAAGCATTGGGACAGGGTAATTCACCCCTCCACTTT

d_gene: TRBD1
v_gene: TRBV7-9
j_gene: TRBJ2-7
abundance: once
CDR3aa: CASSLSTGTGNSYEQYF
CDR3nt: TGTGCCAGCAGCTTGTCGACTGGGACAGGGAACTCCTACGAGCAGTACTTC

d_gene: .
v_gene: TRBV5-1
j_gene: TRBJ1-3
abundance: .
CDR3aa: CASSSRGVSGNTIYF
CDR3nt: TGCGCCAGCAGCTCGAGGGGCGTCTCTGGAAACACCATATATTTT

d_gene: TRBD1
v_gene: TRBV30
j_gene: TRBJ1-2
abundance: .
CDR3aa: CAWSGDRSGYGYTF
CDR3nt: TGTGCCTGGAGTGGGGACAGGTCTGGGTACGGCTACACCTTC

d_gene: .
v_gene: TRBV30
j_gene: TRBJ2-7
abundance: .
CDR3aa: CAWTRPALYEQYF
CDR3nt: TGTGCCTGGACTAGACCGGCGCTCTACGAGCAGTACTTC

d_gene: TRBD1
v_gene: TRBV30
j_gene: TRBJ1-1
abundance: .
CDR3aa: CAWSQGVGTEAFF
CDR3nt: TGTGCCTGGAGTCAGGGGGTGGGCACTGAAGCTTTCTTT

d_gene: .
v_gene: TRBV29-1
j_gene: TRBJ2-3
abundance: .
CDR3aa: CSVVELHFQDTQYF
CDR3nt: TGCAGCGTTGTAGAACTGCACTTTCAGGATACGCAGTATTTT

d_gene: .
v_gene: TRBV29-1
j_gene: TRBJ1-1
abundance: few
CDR3aa: CSGWGENTEAFF
CDR3nt: TGCAGCGGATGGGGAGAGAACACTGAAGCTTTCTTT

d_gene: TRBD1
v_gene: TRBV9
j_gene: TRBJ2-5
abundance: few
CDR3aa: CASSVEAGGETQYF
CDR3nt: TGTGCCAGCAGCGTAGAGGCAGGGGGCGAGACCCAGTACTTC

d_gene: TRBD2
v_gene: TRBV14
j_gene: TRBJ2-3
abundance: few
CDR3aa: CASSQLGERGTDTQYF
CDR3nt: TGTGCCAGCAGCCAACTGGGAGAGCGGGGAACAGATACGCAGTATTTT

d_gene: TRBD1
v_gene: TRBV5-1
j_gene: TRBJ2-3
abundance: .
CDR3aa: CASSLDRGGRDTQYF
CDR3nt: TGCGCCAGCAGCCTGGACAGGGGTGGGCGAGATACGCAGTATTTT

d_gene: .
v_gene: TRBV30
j_gene: TRBJ2-5
abundance: .
CDR3aa: CAWTVGTQETQYF
CDR3nt: TGTGCCTGGACGGTCGGGACCCAAGAGACCCAGTACTTC

d_gene: TRBD1
v_gene: TRBV6-5
j_gene: TRBJ2-2
abundance: .
CDR3aa: CASRSQGENGELFF
CDR3nt: TGTGCCAGCAGATCACAGGGGGAGAACGGGGAGCTGTTTTTT

d_gene: .
v_gene: TRBV29-1
j_gene: TRBJ1-2
abundance: few
CDR3aa: CSVRTKPNYGYTF
CDR3nt: TGCAGCGTTCGCACCAAACCTAACTATGGCTACACCTTC

d_gene: TRBD1
v_gene: TRBV7-2
j_gene: TRBJ2-4
abundance: .
CDR3aa: CASSPNRGVIQYF
CDR3nt: TGTGCCAGCAGCCCGAACAGGGGCGTCATTCAGTACTTC

d_gene: .
v_gene: TRBV5-4
j_gene: TRBJ2-2
abundance: few
CDR3aa: CASSPERGKTGELFF
CDR3nt: TGTGCCAGCAGCCCAGAGAGGGGGAAAACCGGGGAGCTGTTTTTT

d_gene: .
v_gene: TRBV25-1
j_gene: TRBJ1-2
abundance: .
CDR3aa: CASSEFSLWGGYTF
CDR3nt: TGTGCCAGCAGTGAATTTTCCCTCTGGGGTGGCTACACCTTC

d_gene: .
v_gene: TRBV29-1
j_gene: TRBJ2-5
abundance: few
CDR3aa: CSVVREETQYF
CDR3nt: TGCAGCGTGGTTAGAGAGGAGACCCAGTACTTC

d_gene: .
v_gene: TRBV7-8
j_gene: TRBJ2-5
abundance: .
CDR3aa: CASSLESETQYF
CDR3nt: TGTGCCAGCAGCTTAGAATCGGAGACCCAGTACTTC

d_gene: .
v_gene: TRBV29-1
j_gene: TRBJ2-7
abundance: few
CDR3aa: CSVGGTGSIVDEQYF
CDR3nt: TGCAGCGTTGGAGGAACAGGGTCTATAGTGGACGAGCAGTACTTC